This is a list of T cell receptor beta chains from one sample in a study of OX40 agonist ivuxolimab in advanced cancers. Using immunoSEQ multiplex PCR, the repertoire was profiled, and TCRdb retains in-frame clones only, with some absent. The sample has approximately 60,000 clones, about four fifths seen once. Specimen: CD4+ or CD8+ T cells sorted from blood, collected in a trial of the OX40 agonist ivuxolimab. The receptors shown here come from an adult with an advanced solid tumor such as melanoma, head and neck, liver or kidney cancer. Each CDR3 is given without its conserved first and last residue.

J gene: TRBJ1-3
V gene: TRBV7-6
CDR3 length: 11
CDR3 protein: ASSPRGGNTIY

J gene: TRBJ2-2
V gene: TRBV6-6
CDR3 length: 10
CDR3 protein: ASTANTGELF

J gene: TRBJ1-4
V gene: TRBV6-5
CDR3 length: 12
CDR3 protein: ASSAGTSNEKLF

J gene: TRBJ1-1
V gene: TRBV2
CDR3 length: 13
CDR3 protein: ASTSFGTGAVEAF

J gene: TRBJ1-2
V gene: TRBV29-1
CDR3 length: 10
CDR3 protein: SFRQDYYGYT

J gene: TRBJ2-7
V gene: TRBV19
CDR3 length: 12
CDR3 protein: ASSIWAGGNEQY

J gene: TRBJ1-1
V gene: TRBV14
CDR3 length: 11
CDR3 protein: ASSHQANTEAF

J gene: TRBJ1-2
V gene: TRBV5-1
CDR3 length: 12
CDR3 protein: ASSLDANRGGYT

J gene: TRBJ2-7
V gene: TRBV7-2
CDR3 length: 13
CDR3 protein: ASSLEWGVSYEQY

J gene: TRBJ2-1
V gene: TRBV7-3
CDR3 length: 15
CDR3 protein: ASSAIPGLAGYNEQF

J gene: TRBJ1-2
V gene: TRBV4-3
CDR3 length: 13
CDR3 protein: ASSRDEGKVGGYT

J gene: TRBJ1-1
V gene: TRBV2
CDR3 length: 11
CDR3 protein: ASRVGPNTEAF

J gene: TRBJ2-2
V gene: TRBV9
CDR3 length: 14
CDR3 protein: ASSVGSGGNTGELF

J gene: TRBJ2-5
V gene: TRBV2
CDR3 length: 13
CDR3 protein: ASSFNGGRGETQY

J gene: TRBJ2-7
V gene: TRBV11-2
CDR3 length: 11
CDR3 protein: ASSFDGDYEQY

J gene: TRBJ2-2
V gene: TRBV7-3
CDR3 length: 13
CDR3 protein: ASSPAGWVGGELF

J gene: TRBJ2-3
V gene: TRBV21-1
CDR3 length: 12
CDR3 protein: ASNSGQGTDTQY

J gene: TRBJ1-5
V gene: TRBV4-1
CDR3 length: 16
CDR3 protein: ASSQDGWDSVPYQPQH

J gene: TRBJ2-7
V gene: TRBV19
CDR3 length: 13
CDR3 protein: ASSRTGGATYEQY

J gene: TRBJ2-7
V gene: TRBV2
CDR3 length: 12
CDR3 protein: ASRGLAGGREQY

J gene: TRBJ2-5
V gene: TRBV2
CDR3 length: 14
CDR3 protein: ASRIRLAGAGETQY

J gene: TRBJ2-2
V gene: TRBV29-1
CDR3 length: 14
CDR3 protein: SAGLAGGANTGELF

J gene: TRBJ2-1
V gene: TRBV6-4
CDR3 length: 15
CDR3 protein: ASSDITSGNSIDEQF

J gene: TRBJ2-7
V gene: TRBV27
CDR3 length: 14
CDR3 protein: ASSPIRDRRFYEQY

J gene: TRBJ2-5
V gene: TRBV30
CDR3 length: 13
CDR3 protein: AWKGLLGQQETQY

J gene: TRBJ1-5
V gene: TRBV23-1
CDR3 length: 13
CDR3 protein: ASSPGCIMNQPQH

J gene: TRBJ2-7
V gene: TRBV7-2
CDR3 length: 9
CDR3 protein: ASSLSYEQY

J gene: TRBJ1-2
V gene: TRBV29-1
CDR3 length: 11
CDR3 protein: SVGPGQGVGYT

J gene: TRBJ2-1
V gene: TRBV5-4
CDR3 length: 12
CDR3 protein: ASSRGRQWDEQF

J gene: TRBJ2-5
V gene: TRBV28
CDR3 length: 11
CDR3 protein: ASSLLIYPGQY

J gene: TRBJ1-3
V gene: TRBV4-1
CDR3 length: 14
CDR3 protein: ASSPGTGSSGNTIY

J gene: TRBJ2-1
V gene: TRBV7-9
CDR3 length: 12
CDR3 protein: ASSLTRGSNEQF

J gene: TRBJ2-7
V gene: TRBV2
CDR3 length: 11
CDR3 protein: ASSRNRGGEQY

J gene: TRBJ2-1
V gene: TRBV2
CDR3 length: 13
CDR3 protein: ASSEEGNFYNEQF

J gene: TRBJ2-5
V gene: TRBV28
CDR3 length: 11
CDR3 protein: ASSWGQAETQY

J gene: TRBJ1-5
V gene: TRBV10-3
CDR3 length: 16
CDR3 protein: AISPGGGGDYSNQPQH

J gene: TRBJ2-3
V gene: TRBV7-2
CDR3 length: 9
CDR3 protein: ASSLTDTQY

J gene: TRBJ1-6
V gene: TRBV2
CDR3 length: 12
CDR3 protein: ASSDVTDNSPLH

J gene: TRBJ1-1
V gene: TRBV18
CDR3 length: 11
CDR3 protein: ASSLGPITEAF

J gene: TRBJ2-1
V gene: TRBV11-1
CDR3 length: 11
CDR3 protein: ASSQDRDNEQF

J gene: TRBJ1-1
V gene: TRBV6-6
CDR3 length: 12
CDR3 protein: ASSIFGVNTEAF

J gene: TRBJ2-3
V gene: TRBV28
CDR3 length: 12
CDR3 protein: ASSFGKDTDTQY

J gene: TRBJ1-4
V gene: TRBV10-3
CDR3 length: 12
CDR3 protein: AISESAGIEKLF

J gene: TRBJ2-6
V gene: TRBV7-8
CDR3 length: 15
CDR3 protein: ASSLFEYNSGANVLT

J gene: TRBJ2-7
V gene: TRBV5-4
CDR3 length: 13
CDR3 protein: ASSSLGGQSYEQY

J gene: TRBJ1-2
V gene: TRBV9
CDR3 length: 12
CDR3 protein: ASSVTEGSYGYT

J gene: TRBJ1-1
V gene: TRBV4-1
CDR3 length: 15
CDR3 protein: ASSHRTGKVEDTEAF

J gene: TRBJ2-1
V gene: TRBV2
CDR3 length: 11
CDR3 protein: ATRGGRLDEQF

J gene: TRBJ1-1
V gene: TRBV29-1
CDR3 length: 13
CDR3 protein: SGRGGWGMNTEAF

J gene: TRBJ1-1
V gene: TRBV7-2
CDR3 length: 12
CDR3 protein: ASSTLAVNTEAF

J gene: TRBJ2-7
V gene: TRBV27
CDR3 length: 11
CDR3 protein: ASRDTDSYEQY

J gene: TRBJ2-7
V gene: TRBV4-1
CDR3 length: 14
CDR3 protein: ASSQSLVRGRNEQY

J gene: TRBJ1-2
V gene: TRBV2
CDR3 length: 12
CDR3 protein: ASSSFTVNYGYT

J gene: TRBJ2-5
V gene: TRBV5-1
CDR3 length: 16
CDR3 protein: ASSLGIGSFRGKETQY